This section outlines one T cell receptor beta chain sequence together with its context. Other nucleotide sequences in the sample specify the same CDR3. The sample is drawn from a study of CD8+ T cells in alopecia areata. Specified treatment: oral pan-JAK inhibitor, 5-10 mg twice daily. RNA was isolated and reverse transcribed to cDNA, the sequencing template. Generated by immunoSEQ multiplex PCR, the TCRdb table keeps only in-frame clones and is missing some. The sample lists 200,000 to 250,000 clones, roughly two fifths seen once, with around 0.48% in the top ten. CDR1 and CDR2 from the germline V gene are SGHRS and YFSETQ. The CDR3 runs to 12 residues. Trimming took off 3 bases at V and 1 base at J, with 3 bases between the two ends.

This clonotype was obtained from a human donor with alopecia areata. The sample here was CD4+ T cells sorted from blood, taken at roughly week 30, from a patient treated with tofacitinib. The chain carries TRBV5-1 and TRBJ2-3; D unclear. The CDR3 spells CASSSGTDTQYF. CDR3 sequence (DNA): TGCGCCAGCAGCTCGGGCACAGATACGCAGTATTTT.